This T cell receptor beta chain was captured in a study of follicular helper T cells after annual influenza vaccination. The method was immunoSEQ multiplex PCR; TCRdb's version includes in-frame clones alone and lacks a portion of them. The sample has 7,500 to 9,500 clones, 83% seen once; the top ten hold roughly 3%. This clone has a single count. Time point of the sample: 2013-2014 season, 7 days after vaccination. Adults were given seasonal inactivated influenza vaccine, and blood CD4 subsets were sorted before and after vaccination. This CDR3 has 15 residues. With 0 bases removed from V and 2 bases from J, the gap between germline ends came to 9 bases. Germline V CDR1 and CDR2: SNHLY, FYNNEI.

The material was CXCR5+ CD38- circulating T follicular helper cells from blood, obtained 7 days after influenza vaccination. This sample's subset: circulating Tfh, non-naive CD4+CXCR5+PD-1+ (ICOS+CD38+ or ICOS-CD38-). The chain uses TRBV2 and TRBJ2-3; the D is unclear. This receptor was obtained from an adult who received the influenza vaccine. CDR3 DNA: TGTGCCAGCAGTGAAGCGCTGGGCGCCACAGATACGCAGTATTTT. This sequence encodes CASSEALGATDTQYF.